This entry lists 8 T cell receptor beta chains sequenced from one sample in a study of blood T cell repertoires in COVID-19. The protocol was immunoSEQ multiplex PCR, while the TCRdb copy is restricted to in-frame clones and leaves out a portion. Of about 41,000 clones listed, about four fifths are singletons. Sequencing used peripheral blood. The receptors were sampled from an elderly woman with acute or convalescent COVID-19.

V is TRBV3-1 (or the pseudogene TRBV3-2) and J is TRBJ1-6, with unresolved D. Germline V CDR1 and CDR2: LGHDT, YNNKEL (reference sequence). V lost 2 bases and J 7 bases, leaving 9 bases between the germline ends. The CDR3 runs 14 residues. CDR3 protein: CASSQRQENSPLHF. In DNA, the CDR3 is TGTGCCAGCAGCCAAAGGCAGGAAAATTCACCCCTCCACTTT.

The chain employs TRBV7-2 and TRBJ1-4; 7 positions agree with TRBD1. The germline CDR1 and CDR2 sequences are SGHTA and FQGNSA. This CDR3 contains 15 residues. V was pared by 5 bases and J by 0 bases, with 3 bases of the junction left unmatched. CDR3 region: CASSLQGTTNEKLFF. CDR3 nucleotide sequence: TGTGCCAGCAGCCTACAGGGGACAACTAATGAAAAACTGTTTTTT. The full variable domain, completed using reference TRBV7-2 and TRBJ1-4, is GAGVSQSPSNKVTEKGKDVELRCDPISGHTALYWYRQSLGQGLEFLIYFQGNSAPDKSGLPSDRFSAERTGGSVSTLTIQRTQQEDSAVYLCASSLQGTTNEKLFFGSGTQLSVL.

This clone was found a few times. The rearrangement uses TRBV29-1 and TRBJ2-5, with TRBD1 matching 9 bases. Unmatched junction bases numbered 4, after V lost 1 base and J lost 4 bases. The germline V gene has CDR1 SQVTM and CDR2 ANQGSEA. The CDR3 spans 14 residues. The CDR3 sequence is CSVEVQGAGETQYF. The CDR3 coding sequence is TGCAGCGTTGAAGTACAGGGGGCAGGAGAGACCCAGTACTTC. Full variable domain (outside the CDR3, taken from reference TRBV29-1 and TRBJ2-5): SAVISQKPSRDICQRGTSLTIQCQVDSQVTMMFWYRQQPGQSLTLIATANQGSEATYESGFVIDKFPISRPNLTFSTLTVSNMSPEDSSIYLCSVEVQGAGETQYFGPGTRLLVL.

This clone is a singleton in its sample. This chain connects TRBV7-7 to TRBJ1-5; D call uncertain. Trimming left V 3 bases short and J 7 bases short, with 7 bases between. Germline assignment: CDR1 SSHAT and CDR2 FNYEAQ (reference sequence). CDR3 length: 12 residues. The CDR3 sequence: CASSFHVQPQHF. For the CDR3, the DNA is TGTGCCAGCAGCTTCCATGTCCAGCCCCAGCATTTT.

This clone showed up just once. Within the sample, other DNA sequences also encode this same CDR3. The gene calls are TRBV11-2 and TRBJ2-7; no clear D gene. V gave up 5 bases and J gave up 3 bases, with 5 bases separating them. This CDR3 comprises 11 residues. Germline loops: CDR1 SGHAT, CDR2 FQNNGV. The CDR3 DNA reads TGTGCCAGCAGCCGCGGCTACGAGCAGTACTTC. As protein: CASSRGYEQYF.

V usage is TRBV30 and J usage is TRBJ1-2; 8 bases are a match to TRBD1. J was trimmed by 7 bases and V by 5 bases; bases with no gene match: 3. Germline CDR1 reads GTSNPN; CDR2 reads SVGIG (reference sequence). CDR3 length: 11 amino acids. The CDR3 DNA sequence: TGTGCCTGGGCTGACAGGGGTGGCTACACCTTC. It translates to CAWADRGGYTF.

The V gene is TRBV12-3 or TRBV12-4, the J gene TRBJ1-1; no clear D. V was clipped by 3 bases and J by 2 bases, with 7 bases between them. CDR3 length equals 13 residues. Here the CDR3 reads CASSFGANTEAFF. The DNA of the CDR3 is TGTGCCAGCAGTTTTGGAGCTAACACTGAAGCTTTCTTT.

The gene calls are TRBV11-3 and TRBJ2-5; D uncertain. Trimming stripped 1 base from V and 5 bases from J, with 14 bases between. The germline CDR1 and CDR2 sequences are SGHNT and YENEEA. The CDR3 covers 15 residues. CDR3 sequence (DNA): TGTGCCAGCAGCTTAGGCCCCATCAAGGAGGAGACCCAGTACTTC. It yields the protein CASSLGPIKEETQYF. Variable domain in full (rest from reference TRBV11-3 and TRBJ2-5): EAGVVQSPRYKIIEKKQPVAFWCNPISGHNTLYWYLQNLGQGPELLIRYENEEAVDDSQLPKDRFSAERLKGVDSTLKIQPAELGDSAVYLCASSLGPIKEETQYFGPGTRLLVL.